This T cell receptor (beta chain) was recorded in a study of cytomegalovirus exposure and HLA in healthy donors (TCRdb year 2017). Regarding the research as a whole: An earlier analysis of several hundred of the donors reported roughly 300 Gb of sequence data and roughly 120 million unique TCR beta sequences obtained from 180 million or so T cells. Among the approximately 430 genotyped donors, approximately 77% belonged to the genetic ancestry cluster associated with self-reported Caucasian donors. A few DR-DQ haplotypes were treated as single units for association and clustering because of strong linkage in the cohort. To predict cytomegalovirus infection status, the study combined high-throughput TCR immunosequencing, statistical association of individual TCRs with disease status, and machine learning. Among about 400 genotyped donors of the cohort, an average of approximately 200,000 unique TCR beta nucleotide sequences was sequenced per donor, of which about 20% were non-productive. To decide whether each TCR beta V gene segment behaved as functional or pseudogenic, an earlier analysis of over 500 of the donors relied on high-throughput TCR beta sequencing. The number of donors typed differed by locus, with roughly 629-640 for A, B, C, DRB1 and DQB1, roughly 520 for DQA1, nearly 610 for DPA1, and over 400 for DPB1. In the later analysis, no new phenotypic data were used to find candidate immune exposures; instead, reliance was placed on TCR beta sequences and their occurrence across donors. The T cell repertoires of 666 subjects were profiled by immunosequencing and related to cytomegalovirus serostatus. A later genetic analysis used genome-wide SNP genotypes for about 60% of the roughly 670 donors, treating that subset as a discovery cohort. The study was designed to test whether signatures of past pathogen exposure could be identified by cataloging public T cell receptors. Donor age, sex, ethnicity and CMV serostatus were compiled together with the repertoire data. To study patterns of TCR occurrence, a later analysis re-analyzed previously published TCR beta repertoires from several hundred donors and added high-resolution HLA genotyping. All discovery cohort repertoires had been generated using a single sequencing platform. An early release covering roughly 580 HLA-typed donors comprised around 300 gigabases of sequencing data and 85 million to 100 million unique TCR sequences. Along with the approximately 600-subject first cohort, a separate validation cohort of 120 different subjects was used. HLA typing covered class I and class II loci at four-digit resolution.

In total, around 600 healthy bone marrow donors made up the cohort. At the time of sampling, all cohort members were nominally healthy, though unrecorded immune exposures were likely present. The donor tested CMV seronegative, placing the donor among the 350 to 400 seronegative members of the cohort. A peripheral blood sample was provided by each donor, and peripheral blood mononuclear cells were used for TCR beta sequencing. The Qiagen DNeasy Blood Extraction Kit was used to extract genomic DNA from the blood cell samples. Library preparation was by the immunoSEQ multiplex PCR assay. For the multiplex PCR, a mixture combining 60 forward primers for TCR Vbeta segments and 13 reverse primers for TCR Jbeta segments was used. Amplification of the CDR3 region of rearranged TCR beta genes was performed with a multiplex PCR assay on genomic DNA. On the Illumina HiSeq System, the amplified TCR beta libraries were sequenced as 87-base-pair reads. The study's processing was this. In a later analysis, some 80 million unique TCR beta chains were counted across the 650 to 700 repertoires, and roughly 11 million of these chains were shared by at least two donors. A nearest-neighbor algorithm error-corrected the raw reads and collapsed the reads into unique sequences, merging closely related sequences to remove PCR and sequencing errors. V, D and J gene segments were assigned by aligning CDR3 sequences to IMGT reference sequences. For a sequence to be retained, a match of at least six nucleotides to both a V gene segment and a J gene segment was required. Rearrangements were called productive when the CDR3 lacked stop codons and stayed in frame with V and J; all others were non-productive. CDR3 was defined according to IMGT convention as the region running from the second conserved V-encoded cysteine to the conserved J-encoded phenylalanine. Sequences without an unambiguous match to a single V gene segment were excluded from the earlier analysis of about 600 of the donors. In an earlier analysis of about 590 of the donors, a V segment was called functional when productive rearrangements were above 56.7%, and segregating when the standard deviation between donors exceeded 5%. A statistical classification framework was developed to diagnose cytomegalovirus status using the catalog of TCR beta chain sequences. V and J gene assignment, in a later analysis, came from comparing TCR nucleotide sequences with IMGT/GENE-DB human TR gene sequences. The TCRdist pipeline was used in a later analysis to assign CDR3 sequences and most-parsimonious VDJ recombination scenarios. In a later analysis, each TCR beta chain was defined by its CDR3 amino acid sequence together with its V-gene family, and reads without a unique V-gene family were excluded. A later analysis removed several hundred highly shared, low-generation-probability nucleotide sequences to deal with suspected cross-contamination and a sequencing artifact. In a later analysis, a clonal expansion index was calculated for each public chain from normalized within-repertoire ranks of inferred template counts. A later analysis computed generation probabilities with a VDJ recombination model fitted to out-of-frame rearrangements, and checked the results against IGoR. Hypergeometric tests were used in a later analysis to score TCR-TCR, TCR-HLA and TCR-CMV co-occurrence, with a repertoire-size bias correction applied to the TCR pairs. In a later analysis, false discovery rates were estimated by permuting HLA or CMV assignments 20 times. A later analysis grouped co-occurring TCRs with DBSCAN, adding TCRdist sequence similarity when clustering within HLA-allele-positive subsets. For co-occurrence clustering, repertoires with fewer than 30,000 or more than 120,000 public chains were excluded, along with roughly 5 repertoires with anomalous nucleotide sharing. Sourced from immuneACCESS, this table was stored by TCRdb with only in-frame sequences that have V and J called. A share of the clones is absent; for the studies checked, an unresolved V gene accounts for under half, and the remainder has no known explanation. The DNA gave D and trimming, while V, J and clone size come from that table. Counted in this sample were roughly 190,000 clones; approximately 90% of them appeared once. The top ten clones comprise more than 1% of the sample.

A remark on this clone: Its antigen has not been determined. No much larger clone is present one base from it, and per-base qualities are unavailable.

Overall study outcomes, separate from this receptor: According to a later analysis, most CMV-associated TCR beta chains appeared to be HLA-restricted, and the HLA associations seemed to be driven largely by CMV exposure. A further reported finding was that TCR beta sequences accurately predicted the HLA-A and HLA-B alleles for most subjects in the first cohort. In a later analysis, the rate of TCR association differed among HLA loci, with DRB1 alleles having the most associated TCRs and HLA-C alleles having the fewest. In a later analysis, around 17,000 TCR beta sequences were associated with specific HLA alleles at a false discovery rate of 0.05. Assigning TCR associations to individual alleles was difficult when HLA alleles, especially DR and DQ, strongly co-occurred. A cluster of highly shared sequence variants was judged likely to be a technical artifact of the sequencing pipeline. Most TCR sequences were observed very rarely across donors, whereas some public TCRs were present in many individuals. In vitro tests confirmed that a few of the cytomegalovirus-associated TCR beta chains recognize cytomegalovirus antigens. It was suggested by the authors that the approach could potentially be generalized to other disease states and immunological phenotypes. According to a later genetic analysis, donors in an Asian-associated ancestry cluster had fewer N-insertions in productive TCRs than the roughly 700-donor mean. The cohort was sequenced for TCR beta chains only, and without alpha or paired-chain data the features that could be detected were limited. V-gene and J-gene trimming of TCR beta chains was associated with a missense DCLRE1C variant in a later genetic analysis, and the association was replicated in an independent cohort. Linkage disequilibrium might explain the correlated functional status among segregating V segments, but an unknown experimental factor could not be ruled out. The study listed 150 to 200 TCR beta chains as associated with cytomegalovirus. The earlier analysis of some 560 of the donors excluded 15 to 20 rarely observed V segments, including chromosome 9 orphons, because counts were too low. Presence/absence analyses assumed roughly uniform sequencing depth across donors, an assumption that may not hold. Because HLA typing was missing for some donors at each locus, association tests included only the typed subset. For the cohort, immune exposure information was limited to CMV serostatus. In an earlier analysis of 587 of the donors, most TCR beta V segments were observed in productive rearrangements about 87% or about 30% of the time, broadly matching IMGT annotations. In a later analysis, HLA-associated TCR beta chains were found to be more clonally expanded and to have lower generation probabilities than equally common non-associated chains. According to a later analysis, parvovirus B19, influenza, CMV and Epstein-Barr virus appeared linked to several top co-occurrence clusters. In both the original and validation cohorts, the classifier was reported to diagnose cytomegalovirus status with high specificity and sensitivity.

Sample: PBMCs. The sequence was obtained from a boy aged 2 to 10 in good health and CMV-seronegative.

Read as DNA, the sequence is TGTGCCAGCACCCCGGGGAGCCTAGGAGAGACCCAGTACTTC. Its protein is CASTPGSLGETQYF. The V gene is TRBV6-5 and the J gene is TRBJ2-5; D gene: possibly TRBD2, on 5 matching bases. Spanning cysteine to phenylalanine, the CDR3 consists of 14 amino acids. Only the CDR3 DNA stays, 42 bases, in frame from base 1. Sequences MNHEY (CDR1) and SVGAGI (CDR2) are obtained from the germline V gene. A distance of 16 bases separates the germline ends of V and J, which lose 7 bases and 4 bases respectively.